This TCR beta chain was identified in a study of blood T cells in healthy people across ages. General study findings and limits: Naive T cell percentage by flow cytometry tracked strongly with beta diversity.

Germline V lookup: CDR1 PRHDT, CDR2 FYEKMQ (reference sequence). This CDR3 contains 12 residues. V was pared by 5 bases and J by 8 bases, with 7 bases between. Of note for this clonotype: Its specificity is unknown.

Next came a second PCR, run for 7 to 11 cycles, which used a sample-barcoded 5' primer along with a J-beta primer mix. TCRdb reprocessed the 5' RACE reads with MiXCR, giving one entry per CDR3 protein. Seen here are about 1,600,000 distinct CDR3 sequences, 42% observed once, and the top ten hold 7.9%. V is TRBV13 and J is TRBJ1-6; D is unclear. Specimen: blood. The sequence came from a woman aged 18-30 years in good health. CDR3 DNA: TGTGCCAGCAGCCGGGGTTATTCACCCCTCCACTTT. Residues: CASSRGYSPLHF. The entire variable domain, with the rest obtained from reference TRBV13 and TRBJ1-6, is as follows: AAGVIQSPRHLIKEKRETATLKCYPIPRHDTVYWYQQGPGQDPQFLISFYEKMQSDKGSIPDRFSAQQFSDYHSELNMSSLELGDSALYFCASSRGYSPLHFGNGTRLTVT.